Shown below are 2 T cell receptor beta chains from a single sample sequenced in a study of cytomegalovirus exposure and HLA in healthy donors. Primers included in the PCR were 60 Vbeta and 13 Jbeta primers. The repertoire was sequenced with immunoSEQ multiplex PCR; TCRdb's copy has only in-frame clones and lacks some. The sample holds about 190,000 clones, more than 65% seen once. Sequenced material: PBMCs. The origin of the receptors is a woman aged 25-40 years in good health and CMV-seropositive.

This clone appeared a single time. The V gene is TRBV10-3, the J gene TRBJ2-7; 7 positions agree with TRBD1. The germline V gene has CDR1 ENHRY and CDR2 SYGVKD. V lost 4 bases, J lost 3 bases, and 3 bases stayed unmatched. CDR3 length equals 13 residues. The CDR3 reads CAISARDSYEQYF. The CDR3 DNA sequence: TGTGCCATCAGTGCCAGGGACAGCTACGAGCAGTACTTC.

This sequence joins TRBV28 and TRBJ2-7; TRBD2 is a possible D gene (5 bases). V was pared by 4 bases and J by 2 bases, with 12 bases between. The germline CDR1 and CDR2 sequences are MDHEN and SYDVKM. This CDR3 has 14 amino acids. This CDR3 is CASSSRRGTYEQYF. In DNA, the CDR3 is TGTGCCAGCAGTTCCCGCCGGGGAACCTACGAGCAGTACTTC.